This T cell receptor (beta chain) was documented in a study of CD8+ T cells in alopecia areata. Study context: Severity of treated patients was scored by affected scalp percentage.

Treatment noted: oral pan-JAK inhibitor, 5-10 mg twice daily. Researchers gathered lesional scalp punch biopsies and peripheral blood from patients with alopecia areata. Points on this clone: Its antigen is not identified.

Following extraction, RNA underwent reverse transcription to cDNA, which served as the sequencing template. Here immunoSEQ multiplex PCR was the method, and the copy in TCRdb shows in-frame clones only, minus some. The repertoire holds 200,000 or so clones, with 55% to 70% as singletons. The ends were cut back, 0 bases at V and 8 bases at J, with 13 bases in the middle. Germline CDR1 reads MNHEY; CDR2 reads SVGAGI. This CDR3 has 14 residues. General study results and limits: Many expanded lesional clones persisted during tofacitinib (in both scalp and blood). Expanded CD8+ clones among the top 100, and scalp clonality, were significantly decreased by tofacitinib.

The sample was CD4+ T cells sorted from blood, taken at week 24, from a patient treated with tofacitinib. This clonotype originated in a human donor with alopecia areata. The V call is TRBV6-5, the J call TRBJ1-2; D is perhaps TRBD1 (5 bases). CDR3 protein: CASSYSAGSRGYTF. CDR3 nucleotide sequence: TGTGCCAGCAGTTACTCGGCAGGGAGTAGAGGCTACACCTTC.